Below, 26 T cell receptor beta chains from the same sample are listed, as sequenced in a study of T-cell reconstitution after alpha-beta-depleted transplantation in children. It was with unique molecular identifiers that the TCRbeta library was prepared. TCRdb re-analysed the PCR reads in MiXCR, keeping a single row per CDR3 protein. Altogether some 520,000 distinct CDR3 sequences are present, approximately 32% being singletons, with the ten largest covering about 2.3%. This material consisted of PBMCs from the stem cell graft donor, taken from the stem cell graft. The receptors were gathered from a human donor who donated a stem cell graft to a child with aplastic anemia.

This chain links TRBV12-3 or TRBV12-4 with TRBJ1-5, with D perhaps matching TRBD1 (6 bases). The CDR3 is 13 amino acids. The V gene lost 5 bases and the J gene lost 3 bases, with 8 bases spanning the gap. Written as DNA, the CDR3 is TGTGCCAGCAGTCGGGACACCAATCAGCCCCAGCATTTT. It yields the protein CASSRDTNQPQHF.

This chain uses TRBV27 with TRBJ2-1, with 14 bases aligning to TRBD2. V was clipped by 6 bases and J by 6 bases; unmatched bases: 1. The CDR3 consists of 14 residues. From germline, CDR1 is MNHEY and CDR2 SMNVEV (reference sequence). Here the CDR3 DNA reads TGTGCCAGCAGGACTAGCGGGAGGGCCAATGAGCAGTTCTTC. This encodes CASRTSGRANEQFF.

This clonotype was seen a handful of times. The chain combines TRBV19 with TRBJ2-7; D gene uncertain. V lost 2 bases to trimming and J lost 1 base, with 6 bases between them. The CDR3 spans 13 residues. Germline loops: CDR1 LNHDA, CDR2 SQIVND (reference sequence). In DNA, the CDR3 is TGTGCCAGTAGTATAAGCAGGTCCTACGAGCAGTACTTC. Amino acid sequence: CASSISRSYEQYF.

This chain links TRBV25-1 with TRBJ2-1; D might be TRBD1 or TRBD2, each matching 7 bases. Trimming shortened V by 3 bases and J by 6 bases, and 15 bases separated the two germline ends. The CDR3 totals 15 residues. Germline loops: CDR1 MGHDK, CDR2 SYGVNS. As DNA, the CDR3 is TGTGCCAGCAGTGAGACCAGGGGGGGGGCCAATGAGCAGTTCTTC. Translating gives CASSETRGGANEQFF.

The rearrangement links TRBV12-3 or TRBV12-4 to TRBJ1-1, with D unclear. CDR3 size: 13 residues. With 5 bases removed from V and 9 bases from J, the gap between germline ends came to 16 bases. CDR3 DNA sequence: TGTGCCAGCAGTGCCGATCAGGTAGGAAAAGCTTTCTTT. This translates into CASSADQVGKAFF.

The sample holds a few counts of this clonotype. The V gene is TRBV14, the J gene TRBJ1-3; perhaps TRBD1 as D (6 bases). The CDR3 totals 15 residues. Looked up from germline, CDR1 is SGHDN and CDR2 is FVKESK. V was cut by 3 bases and J by 3 bases, with 12 bases left in between. The CDR3 sequence is CASSQARGYGNTIYF. The DNA of the CDR3 is TGTGCCAGCAGCCAGGCCAGGGGTTATGGAAACACCATATATTTT.

This rearrangement joins TRBV12-3 or TRBV12-4 to TRBJ2-2, with 14 bases matching TRBD2. The CDR3 loop spans 16 amino acids. V trimming: 6 bases; J trimming: 3 bases; junction bases outside the gene matches: 3. DNA of the CDR3: TGTGCCAGCAGCTCGACTAGCGGGAGGGACACCGGGGAGCTGTTTTTT. Encoded protein: CASSSTSGRDTGELFF.

This clonotype occurred a few times. The chain joins TRBV15 to TRBJ2-5; D is ambiguous. The V end was cut by 0 bases, the J end by 4 bases, with 12 bases between. Germline V gives CDR1 LNHNV, CDR2 YYDKDF (reference sequence). The CDR3 is 15 amino acids. CDR3: CATSRDPVFGETQYF. The CDR3 DNA follows: TGTGCCACCAGCAGAGATCCGGTATTTGGAGAGACCCAGTACTTC.

The sample holds a few counts of this clonotype. The rearrangement joins TRBV29-1 to TRBJ2-7; D gene ambiguous. Per the germline V gene, CDR1 is SQVTM and CDR2 is ANQGSEA. This CDR3 has 15 amino acids. The ends were cut back, 0 bases at V and 0 bases at J, with 12 bases in the middle. The CDR3 protein is CSVEEQTTSSYEQYF. The CDR3 DNA reads as TGCAGCGTTGAAGAGCAAACAACCAGCTCCTACGAGCAGTACTTC.

This clonotype was detected ten times or more. The V and J genes are TRBV7-2 and TRBJ1-4; D gene uncertain. The CDR3 runs to 13 residues. CDR1 is SGHTA, CDR2 FQGNSA, per germline. V was trimmed by 5 bases and J by 5 bases, leaving 9 bases between them. The CDR3 DNA is TGTGCCAGCAGCCCGACAAAAAATGAAAAACTGTTTTTT. This codes for CASSPTKNEKLFF.

This clonotype was picked up a small number of times. The chain couples TRBV10-2 to TRBJ2-2; a possible D gene is TRBD2 (5 bases). The CDR3 contains 12 residues. Germline V gene data show CDR1 as WSHSY and CDR2 as SAAADI. The CDR3: CDRIEGTGELFF. CDR3 in DNA: TGCGACCGGATTGAGGGAACCGGGGAGCTGTTTTTT.

In this sample, this clonotype turned up once. The gene calls are TRBV6-1 and TRBJ2-2; maybe TRBD1 (6 bases). The CDR3 runs to 14 residues. The V gene's germline CDR1 is MNHNS and CDR2 SASEGT. V shed 6 bases and J shed 6 bases, with 14 bases lying between them. CDR3 region: CASSQGTVPGELFF. CDR3 nucleotide sequence: TGTGCCAGCAGCCAGGGGACCGTCCCCGGGGAGCTGTTTTTT.

This clonotype was observed a handful of times. The chain recombines TRBV7-2 with TRBJ2-2, with D maybe TRBD2 (6 bases). The CDR3 is 16 residues long. CDR1 and CDR2 (germline): SGHTA, FQGNSA. Trimming removed 1 base from V and 5 bases from J, with 14 bases in between. Here the CDR3 DNA reads TGTGCCAGCAGCTTAGTATACGGGGGATCGACCGGGGAGCTGTTTTTT. Amino acid sequence: CASSLVYGGSTGELFF.

This clonotype was detected only a few times. V is TRBV7-2 and J is TRBJ2-2; maybe TRBD2 (6 bases). This CDR3 is 15 amino acids long. The germline V and J ends were trimmed by 3 bases and 5 bases, with 13 bases remaining between them. The germline CDR1 and CDR2 sequences are SGHTA and FQGNSA. Written as DNA, the CDR3 is TGTGCCAGCAGCTTCTCGAGCGCGGGGACCGGGGAGCTGTTTTTT. Its protein is CASSFSSAGTGELFF.

The J gene is TRBJ1-1, the V gene TRBV6-5; D gene uncertain. Trimming removed 2 bases at V and 5 bases at J, with 6 bases between. The V gene's germline CDR1 is MNHEY and CDR2 SVGAGI. The CDR3 runs to 12 residues. Here the CDR3 DNA reads TGTGCCAGCAGTTACGTGGGAACTGAAGCTTTCTTT. Translating gives CASSYVGTEAFF.

The gene calls are TRBV7-8 and TRBJ2-3; TRBD2 matches 8 bases. Germline-derived CDR1 and CDR2 are SGHVS and FQNEAQ. The CDR3 length is 15 residues. V shed 3 bases, J shed 2 bases, and the junction held 4 bases outside the gene matches. This CDR3 is CASSFQAGVTDTQYF. In DNA, the CDR3 is TGTGCCAGCAGCTTCCAAGCGGGGGTCACAGATACGCAGTATTTT.

V and J are TRBV21-1 and TRBJ2-7. TRBV21-1 is noted as a pseudogene. This CDR3 is built from 11 residues. CDR3 nucleotide sequence: TGTGCCAGCCCTTTTTCCTACGAGCAGTACGTC. Amino acids: CASPFSYEQYV.

This chain links TRBV29-1 with TRBJ2-5, with a possible D match to TRBD1 (6 bases). The V gene's germline CDR1 is SQVTM and CDR2 ANQGSEA. The CDR3 is 12 amino acids. Trimming took 2 bases from V and 4 from J, leaving 8 bases between them. CDR3: CSVEQGRETQYF. The CDR3 DNA reads TGCAGCGTTGAACAGGGGAGAGAGACCCAGTACTTC. Supplemented by reference TRBV29-1 and TRBJ2-5, the full variable domain reads SAVISQKPSRDICQRGTSLTIQCQVDSQVTMMFWYRQQPGQSLTLIATANQGSEATYESGFVIDKFPISRPNLTFSTLTVSNMSPEDSSIYLCSVEQGRETQYFGPGTRLLVL.

The J gene is TRBJ2-7, the V gene TRBV12-3 or TRBV12-4; 12 bases agree with TRBD2. CDR3 length: 14 residues. The trim removed 6 bases at V and 2 bases at J, leaving 2 bases unmatched. The CDR3 sequence: CASRRLAGAYEQYF. The CDR3 bases are TGTGCCAGCAGACGACTAGCGGGAGCCTACGAGCAGTACTTC.

This chain links TRBV12-3 or TRBV12-4 with TRBJ2-4; D is possibly TRBD1 (6 bases). This CDR3 has 12 amino acids. Trimming cost V 5 bases and J 11 bases, with 13 bases left between them. The CDR3 spells CASSQIKGVQYF. CDR3 nucleotides: TGTGCCAGCAGTCAAATAAAGGGGGTTCAGTACTTC.

This clonotype was seen a handful of times. This chain connects TRBV7-2 to TRBJ2-4, with 9 bases lining up with TRBD2. After removal of 5 bases from V and 6 bases from J, the junction contained 5 bases not matched to a gene. Germline CDR1 and CDR2: SGHTA and FQGNSA. CDR3 length equals 14 residues. CDR3 loop: CASSITSGRNIQYF. CDR3 bases: TGTGCCAGCAGCATAACTAGCGGGCGAAACATTCAGTACTTC.

The chain combines TRBV20-1 with TRBJ2-1; 9 nucleotides align to TRBD2. Germline loops: CDR1 DFQATT, CDR2 SNEGSKA (reference sequence). The trim removed 7 bases at V and 0 bases at J, leaving 16 bases unmatched. The CDR3 sequence is 18 residues long. CDR3 sequence: CSVTIPRLAANSYNEQFF. For the CDR3, the DNA is TGCAGTGTCACCATCCCCCGACTAGCGGCAAACTCCTACAATGAGCAGTTCTTC.

The chain links TRBV29-1 to TRBJ1-1; 9 bases match TRBD1. Germline V gives CDR1 SQVTM, CDR2 ANQGSEA. This CDR3 comprises 11 residues. V shed 6 bases and J 6 bases; nucleotides not matched to a gene: 2. The CDR3 DNA reads as TGCAGCGTCAGACAGGGGGCTGAAGCTTTCTTT. Translated, it gives CSVRQGAEAFF.

This clonotype was detected only a few times. The chain recombines TRBV30 with TRBJ2-7; D might be TRBD1 or TRBD2, each matching 5 bases. The CDR3 length is 15 residues. Trimming left V 3 bases short and J 2 bases short, with 17 bases between. The germline V gene encodes CDR1 GTSNPN and CDR2 SVGIG (reference sequence). The CDR3 nucleotides are TGTGCCTGGAGAGTGCCCGGGACGGGGACCTACGAGCAGTACTTC. Translating it yields CAWRVPGTGTYEQYF.

About this clonotype: The CDR3 ends on some other residue instead of the conserved phenylalanine or tryptophan, so this is likely a read error. The rearrangement links TRBV12-3 or TRBV12-4 to TRBJ1-2; D is ambiguous. The CDR3 sequence is 12 residues long. Trimming stripped 7 bases from V and 5 bases from J, with 11 bases between. The CDR3 sequence is CASTLGGYGYTL. As DNA, the CDR3 is TGTGCCAGCACCTTGGGAGGGTATGGCTACACCTTG.

The V and J genes are TRBV10-2 and TRBJ2-5; TRBD1 aligns across 7 bases. CDR1 and CDR2 (germline): WSHSY, SAAADI. V was clipped by 6 bases and J by 5 bases; unmatched bases: 12. There are 15 residues in the CDR3. CDR3 loop: CASRDQTGSVETQYF. Here the CDR3 DNA reads TGCGCCAGCAGAGATCAGACAGGGTCAGTGGAGACCCAGTACTTC.